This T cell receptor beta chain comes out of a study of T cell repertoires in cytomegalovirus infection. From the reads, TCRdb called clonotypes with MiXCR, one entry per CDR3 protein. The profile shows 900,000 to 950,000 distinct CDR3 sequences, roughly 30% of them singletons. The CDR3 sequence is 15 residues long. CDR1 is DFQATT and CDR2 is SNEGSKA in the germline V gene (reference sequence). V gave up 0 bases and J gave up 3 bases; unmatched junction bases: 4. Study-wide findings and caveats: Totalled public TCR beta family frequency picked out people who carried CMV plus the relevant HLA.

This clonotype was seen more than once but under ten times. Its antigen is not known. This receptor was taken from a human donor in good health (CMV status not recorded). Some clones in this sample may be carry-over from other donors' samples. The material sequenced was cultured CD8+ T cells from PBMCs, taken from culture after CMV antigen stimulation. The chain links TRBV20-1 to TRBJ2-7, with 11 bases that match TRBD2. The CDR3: CSARETSGVGYEQYF. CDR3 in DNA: TGCAGTGCTAGAGAGACTAGCGGGGTAGGCTACGAGCAGTACTTC.